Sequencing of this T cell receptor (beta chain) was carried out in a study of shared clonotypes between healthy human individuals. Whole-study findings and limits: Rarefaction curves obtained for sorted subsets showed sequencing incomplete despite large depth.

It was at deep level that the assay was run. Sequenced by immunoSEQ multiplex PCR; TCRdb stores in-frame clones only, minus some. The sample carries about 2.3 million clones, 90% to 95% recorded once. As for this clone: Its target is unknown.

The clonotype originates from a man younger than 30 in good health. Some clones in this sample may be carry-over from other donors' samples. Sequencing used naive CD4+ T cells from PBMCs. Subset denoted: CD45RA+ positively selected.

The CDR3 here is CASSNRDREHNEQFF. CDR3 bases: TGTGCCAGCTCTAACCGGGACAGGGAGCACAATGAGCAGTTCTTC. The chain combines TRBV2 with TRBJ2-1; TRBD1 matches 9 bases. The CDR3 is made up of 15 amino acids. Germline V gene data show CDR1 as SNHLY and CDR2 as FYNNEI. V shed 8 bases, J shed 5 bases, and the junction held 10 bases outside the gene matches.